This TCR beta chain comes out of a study of blood T cell repertoires in COVID-19. As processed by the authors: Counts of nucleated cells, estimated from reference gene primer amplification, were obtained. Clones were read by immunoSEQ multiplex PCR, and TCRdb kept only the in-frame ones, dropping some. D and trimming come from the DNA, and the V and J calls and clone size come from that table. This sample has approximately 410,000 clones, with approximately 90% found just once. Sequenced sample: peripheral blood. The TCR was taken from a woman in her 30s with active or convalescent COVID-19.

DNA for the CDR3: TGTGCCAGCAGCTTGGTGGGTGACAGGGGCAGTGAAAAACTGTTTTTT. It codes for CASSLVGDRGSEKLFF. The chain has TRBV5-5 and TRBJ1-4; 8 bases are shared with TRBD1. The CDR3 runs to 16 residues. V trimming: 0 bases; J trimming: 7 bases; junction bases outside the gene matches: 8. Germline CDR1 is SGHKS and CDR2 is YYEKEE (reference sequence).